This T cell receptor (beta chain) came from a study of metastatic and nonmetastatic thyroid tumors. Study-wide context: Both malignant and benign thyroid patients supplied peripheral blood and tumor or nodule tissue samples, across which the repertoires of these patients were then compared. General observations from the study: Reportedly, malignant thyroid tumors had significantly higher TCR beta diversity than benign nodules, in blood and tumor.

All patients were untreated before thyroid surgery. In the source study's methods: It was from CDR3 differences across clinicopathological groups that a distant-metastasis classifier for papillary thyroid cancer was built. Using MiXCR, TCRdb reanalyzed the PCR reads. These V and J calls rely on TCRdb rather than the paper's analysis. This table holds some 93,000 clones, about 12% found once. As concerns this clone: Antigen specificity is unknown. The germline gene is not matched at one end of the junction; a read error may be the cause.

The sequence came from a female donor with papillary thyroid cancer or a benign thyroid nodule (not recorded which). Some clones in this sample may be carry-over from other donors' samples. The sample taken for sequencing was blood.

In nucleotides, the CDR3 is TGTGCTAGCAGCCTAGGCACGGGTGGACAAGAGACCCAGTACTTC. Translation gives CASSLGTGGQETQYF. This chain uses TRBV7-7 with TRBJ2-5; no definite D call. Germline V gene sequence: CDR1 SSHAT, CDR2 FNYEAQ (reference sequence). CDR3 size: 15 residues.